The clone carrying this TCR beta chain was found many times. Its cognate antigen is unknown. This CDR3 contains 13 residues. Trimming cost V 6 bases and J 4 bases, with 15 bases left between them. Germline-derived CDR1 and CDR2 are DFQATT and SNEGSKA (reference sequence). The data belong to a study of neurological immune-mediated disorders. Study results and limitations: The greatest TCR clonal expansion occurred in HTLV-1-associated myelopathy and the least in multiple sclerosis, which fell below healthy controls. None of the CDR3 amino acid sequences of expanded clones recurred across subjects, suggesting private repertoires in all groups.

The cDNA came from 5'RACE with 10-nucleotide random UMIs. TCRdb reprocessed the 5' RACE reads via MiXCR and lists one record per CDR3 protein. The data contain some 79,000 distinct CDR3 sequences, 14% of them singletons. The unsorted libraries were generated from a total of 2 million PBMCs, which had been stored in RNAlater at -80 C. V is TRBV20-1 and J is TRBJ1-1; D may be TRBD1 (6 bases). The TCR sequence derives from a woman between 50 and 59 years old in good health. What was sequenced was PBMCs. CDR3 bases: TGCAGTGCAGCGGGGGGCAGTAGCACTGAAGCTTTCTTT. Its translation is CSAAGGSSTEAFF.